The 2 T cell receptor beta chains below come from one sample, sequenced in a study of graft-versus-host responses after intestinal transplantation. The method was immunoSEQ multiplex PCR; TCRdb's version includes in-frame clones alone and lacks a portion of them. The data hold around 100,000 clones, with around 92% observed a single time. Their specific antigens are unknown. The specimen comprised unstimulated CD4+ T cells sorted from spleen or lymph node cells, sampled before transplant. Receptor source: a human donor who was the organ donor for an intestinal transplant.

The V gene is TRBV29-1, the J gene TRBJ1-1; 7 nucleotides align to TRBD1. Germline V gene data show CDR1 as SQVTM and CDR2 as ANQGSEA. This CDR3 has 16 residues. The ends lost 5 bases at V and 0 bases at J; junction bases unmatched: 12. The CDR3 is CSVLRVRGGLNTEAFF. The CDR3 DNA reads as TGCAGCGTTTTAAGAGTCCGAGGGGGCCTGAACACTGAAGCTTTCTTT.

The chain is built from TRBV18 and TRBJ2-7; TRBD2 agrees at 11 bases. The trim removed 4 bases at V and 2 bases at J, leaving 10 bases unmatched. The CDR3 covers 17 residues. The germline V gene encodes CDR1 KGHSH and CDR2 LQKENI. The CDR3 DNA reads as TGTGCCAGCTCACGACGAGCGGGGACTAGCGGTACCTACGAGCAGTACTTC. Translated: CASSRRAGTSGTYEQYF.